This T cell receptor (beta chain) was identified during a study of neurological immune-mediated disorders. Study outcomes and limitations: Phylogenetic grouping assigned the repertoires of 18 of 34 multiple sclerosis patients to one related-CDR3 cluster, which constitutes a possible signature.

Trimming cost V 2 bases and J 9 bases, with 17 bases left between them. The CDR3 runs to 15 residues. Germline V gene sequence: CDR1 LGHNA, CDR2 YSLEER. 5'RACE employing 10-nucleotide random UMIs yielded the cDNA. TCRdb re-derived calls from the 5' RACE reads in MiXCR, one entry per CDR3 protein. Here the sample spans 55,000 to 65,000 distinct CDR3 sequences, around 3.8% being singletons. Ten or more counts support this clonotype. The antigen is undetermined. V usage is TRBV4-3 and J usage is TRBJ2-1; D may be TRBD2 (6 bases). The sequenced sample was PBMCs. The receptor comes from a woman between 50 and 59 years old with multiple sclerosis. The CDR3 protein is CASSQPPQGAGEQFF. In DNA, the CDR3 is TGCGCCAGCAGCCAACCACCTCAGGGAGCGGGTGAGCAGTTCTTC.